The rows below give T cell receptor beta chains drawn from one sample of a study of T cell responses to AZD1222 COVID-19 vaccine. Generated by immunoSEQ multiplex PCR, the TCRdb table keeps only in-frame clones and is missing some. This table has some 190,000 clones, about 90% appearing once. The source material was peripheral blood, sampled 28 days after the second AZD1222 dose. The receptors were gathered from an adult who received the AZD1222 COVID-19 vaccine. CDR3s include the opening cysteine and the closing phenylalanine or tryptophan. D genes are given only for firm matches. The listing skips clone size in some rows; elsewhere it reads once, few, many or a size class.

d_gene: TRBD2
v_gene: TRBV5-8
abundance: .
j_gene: TRBJ2-1
CDR3aa: CASSLELAGVSGYNEQFF
CDR3nt: TGTGCCAGCAGCTTGGAACTAGCGGGAGTTAGCGGGTACAATGAGCAGTTCTTC

d_gene: TRBD2
v_gene: TRBV5-1
abundance: .
j_gene: TRBJ2-5
CDR3aa: CASSLDPERGPQETQYF
CDR3nt: TGCGCCAGCAGCTTGGACCCCGAGCGGGGTCCCCAAGAGACCCAGTACTTC

d_gene: .
v_gene: TRBV14
abundance: .
j_gene: TRBJ1-4
CDR3aa: CASSQDLGYREKLFF
CDR3nt: TGTGCCAGCAGCCAAGACCTAGGGTATCGTGAAAAACTGTTTTTT

d_gene: .
v_gene: TRBV2
abundance: .
j_gene: TRBJ1-5
CDR3aa: CASSGGSNQPQHF
CDR3nt: TGTGCCAGCAGTGGAGGGAGCAATCAGCCCCAGCATTTT

d_gene: .
v_gene: TRBV28
abundance: .
j_gene: TRBJ1-1
CDR3aa: CASSPIPEGAFF
CDR3nt: TGTGCCAGCAGCCCCATTCCTGAGGGAGCTTTCTTT

d_gene: .
v_gene: TRBV28
abundance: .
j_gene: TRBJ2-7
CDR3aa: CASSFSVVPYEQYF
CDR3nt: TGTGCCAGCAGTTTTTCGGTTGTCCCCTACGAGCAGTACTTC

d_gene: .
v_gene: TRBV15
abundance: .
j_gene: TRBJ1-5
CDR3aa: CATSRADTNQPQHF
CDR3nt: TGTGCCACCAGCAGAGCCGACACCAATCAGCCCCAGCATTTT

d_gene: .
v_gene: TRBV19
abundance: many
j_gene: TRBJ1-5
CDR3aa: CASSTSGRRQPQHF
CDR3nt: TGTGCCAGTAGTACGTCAGGGAGGCGTCAGCCCCAGCATTTT

d_gene: TRBD2
v_gene: TRBV18
abundance: once
j_gene: TRBJ2-7
CDR3aa: CASSSGTNSYEQYF
CDR3nt: TGTGCCAGCTCATCCGGGACTAACTCCTACGAGCAGTACTTC

d_gene: TRBD2
v_gene: TRBV7-2
abundance: once
j_gene: TRBJ2-1
CDR3aa: CASSLGGGVQVNEQFF
CDR3nt: TGTGCCAGCAGCTTAGGCGGGGGGGTGCAGGTCAATGAGCAGTTCTTC

d_gene: TRBD2
v_gene: TRBV30
abundance: .
j_gene: TRBJ2-7
CDR3aa: CAWTDGGVSYEQYF
CDR3nt: TGTGCCTGGACTGACGGGGGGGTTTCCTACGAGCAGTACTTC

d_gene: .
v_gene: TRBV2
abundance: .
j_gene: TRBJ2-2
CDR3aa: CASSLRGQGTGELFF
CDR3nt: TGTGCCAGCAGTCTTCGGGGGCAGGGCACCGGGGAGCTGTTTTTT

d_gene: TRBD2
v_gene: TRBV11-2
abundance: once
j_gene: TRBJ2-5
CDR3aa: CASSSGSGGRETQYF
CDR3nt: TGTGCCAGCAGCTCGGGCTCCGGGGGGAGGGAGACCCAGTACTTC

d_gene: TRBD1
v_gene: TRBV5-1
abundance: .
j_gene: TRBJ1-4
CDR3aa: CASSPGQGEKLFF
CDR3nt: TGCGCCAGCAGCCCGGGACAGGGGGAAAAACTGTTTTTT

d_gene: .
v_gene: TRBV4-1
abundance: .
j_gene: TRBJ2-6
CDR3aa: CASSQGTAQRGANVLTF
CDR3nt: TGCGCCAGCAGCCAAGGGACAGCCCAGAGGGGGGCCAACGTCCTGACTTTC